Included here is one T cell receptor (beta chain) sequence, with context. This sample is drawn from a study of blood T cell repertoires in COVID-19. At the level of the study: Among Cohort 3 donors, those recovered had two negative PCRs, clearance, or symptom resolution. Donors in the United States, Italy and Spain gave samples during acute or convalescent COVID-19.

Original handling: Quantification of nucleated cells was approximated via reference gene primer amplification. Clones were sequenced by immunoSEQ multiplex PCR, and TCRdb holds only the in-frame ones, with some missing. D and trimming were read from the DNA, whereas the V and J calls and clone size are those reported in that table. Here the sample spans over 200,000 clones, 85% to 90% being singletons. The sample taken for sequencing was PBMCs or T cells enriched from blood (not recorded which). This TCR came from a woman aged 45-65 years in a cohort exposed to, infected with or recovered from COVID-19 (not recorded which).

The CDR3 coding sequence is TGCGCCAGCAGCCAAGACAGGGGCCCGGGCACTGAAGCTTTCTTT. This sequence encodes CASSQDRGPGTEAFF. The V call is TRBV4-3, the J call TRBJ1-1, with D maybe TRBD1 (6 bases). The germline gives CDR1 LGHNA, CDR2 YSLEER. V lost 0 bases and J 4 bases, leaving 12 bases between the germline ends. The CDR3 spans 15 residues.